A single sample is the source of the 19 T cell receptor beta chains below, sequenced in a study of cytomegalovirus exposure and HLA in healthy donors. In the PCR, 60 Vbeta and 13 Jbeta primers were used. TCRdb's table, derived via immunoSEQ multiplex PCR, lists solely in-frame clones and lacks some. The table includes about 160,000 clones, about four fifths detected once. Sequenced: PBMCs. These receptors came from a woman in her forties or fifties in good health and CMV-seronegative.

This clone was seen once. The J gene is TRBJ2-5, the V gene TRBV7-2; maybe TRBD1 (6 bases). The CDR3 is made up of 16 amino acids. CDR1 is SGHTA and CDR2 is FQGNSA in the germline V gene. The V end lost 5 bases, the J end lost 3 bases, and 19 bases lay between the germline ends. CDR3 region: CASSQEWDKGKETQYF. CDR3 in DNA: TGTGCCAGCAGCCAAGAATGGGACAAGGGAAAAGAGACCCAGTACTTC.

This clone was counted only a few times. The chain's CDR3 is CSVENSYEQYF. CDR3 nucleotide sequence: TGCAGCGTTGAAAACAGCTACGAGCAGTACTTC. The V and J genes are TRBV29-1 and TRBJ2-7; no clear D gene. The CDR3 totals 11 residues. Germline V gene sequence: CDR1 SQVTM, CDR2 ANQGSEA. V was trimmed by 2 bases and J by 3 bases, leaving 5 bases between them.

The gene calls are TRBV4-1 and TRBJ2-1; TRBD2 is a possible D gene (6 bases). Trimming shortened V by 1 base and J by 10 bases, and 17 bases separated the two germline ends. CDR1 is MGHRA, CDR2 YSYEKL, per germline. The length of the CDR3 is 15 residues. CDR3 coding DNA: TGCGCCAGCAGCCAAGTACTAGCAGGAGAAAACGAGCAGTTCTTC. Encoded protein: CASSQVLAGENEQFF.

V is TRBV7-2 and J is TRBJ2-5; tentatively, D is TRBD1 (5 bases). Germline assignment: CDR1 SGHTA and CDR2 FQGNSA. This CDR3 is built from 15 residues. Trimming pared 2 bases from V and 4 bases from J, leaving 14 bases between. CDR3 nucleotides: TGTGCCAGCAGCTTACAGGGTGGCCGACTAGAGACCCAGTACTTC. Amino acid sequence: CASSLQGGRLETQYF.

The genes are TRBV18 and TRBJ2-5; D unresolved. Germline values: CDR1 KGHSH, CDR2 LQKENI. The CDR3 length is 12 residues. Deletions cut 6 bases from V and 3 bases from J, with 8 bases between. CDR3 sequence: CASSQTEETQYF. DNA of the CDR3: TGTGCCAGCTCTCAAACAGAAGAGACCCAGTACTTC.

The chain links TRBV11-2 to TRBJ1-1; D not certain. Germline V gives CDR1 SGHAT, CDR2 FQNNGV. Trimming removed 1 base at V and 4 bases at J, with 16 bases between. The CDR3 runs to 16 residues. CDR3 DNA: TGTGCCAGCAGCTTAGCGCCGGGATTGACTGGCACTGAAGCTTTCTTT. Translating it yields CASSLAPGLTGTEAFF.

Only one count was recorded for this clone. This rearrangement joins TRBV9 to TRBJ1-1, with D possibly TRBD1 on 5 matching bases. The germline CDR1 and CDR2 sequences are SGDLS and YYNGEE. CDR3 length: 11 residues. V was cut by 3 bases and J by 11 bases, with 11 bases left in between. The CDR3 protein is CASSEGRAAFF. CDR3 bases: TGTGCCAGCAGCGAGGGCAGGGCGGCTTTCTTT.

The V gene is TRBV15, the J gene TRBJ2-1, with 7 bases aligning to TRBD1. Trimming cost V 1 base and J 15 bases; bases outside gene matches: 6. The CDR3 has 12 amino acids. CDR1 and CDR2 from the germline V gene are LNHNV and YYDKDF (reference sequence). As DNA, the CDR3 is TGTGCCACCAGCAGAGGGGCCGAGGGGGCGTTCTTC. It is translated as CATSRGAEGAFF. Full variable domain (missing parts from reference TRBV15 and TRBJ2-1): DAMVIQNPRYQVTQFGKPVTLSCSQTLNHNVMYWYQQKSSQAPKLLFHYYDKDFNNEADTPDNFQSRRPNTSFCFLDIRSPGLGDTAMYLCATSRGAEGAFFGPGTRLTVL.

This chain joins TRBV23-1 and TRBJ1-2; 9 bases align to TRBD1. TRBV23-1 is an open reading frame whose function is uncertain. Losses at the gene ends were 8 bases for V and 4 bases for J; bases not matched to a gene: 14. The CDR3 has 16 amino acids. This chain's CDR3 is CASQDQTGGSGYGYTF. In DNA form, the CDR3 reads TGCGCCAGCCAAGATCAAACAGGGGGCAGTGGCTATGGCTACACCTTC.

The genes are TRBV28 and TRBJ1-1; D is unresolved. Trimming shortened V by 5 bases and J by 5 bases, and 15 bases separated the two germline ends. The CDR3 contains 14 residues. Germline V gene sequence: CDR1 MDHEN, CDR2 SYDVKM. CDR3 in DNA: TGTGCCAGCAGTCCGGTGGCAATGAGGACTGAAGCTTTCTTT. This encodes CASSPVAMRTEAFF.

This chain uses TRBV19 with TRBJ1-2, with D possibly TRBD1 on 5 matching bases. This CDR3 is 13 amino acids long. Trimming shortened V by 3 bases and J by 6 bases, and 11 bases separated the two germline ends. Germline CDR1 LNHDA, CDR2 SQIVND (reference sequence). The CDR3 nucleotides are TGTGCCAGTAGTATTAGGGGCAGTAATGGCTACACCTTC. Its protein product is CASSIRGSNGYTF.

V is TRBV5-1 and J is TRBJ1-3, with D perhaps TRBD1 (5 bases). Germline lookup yields CDR1 SGHRS and CDR2 YFSETQ. The CDR3 spans 16 residues. V lost 0 bases and J 0 bases, leaving 10 bases between the germline ends. The CDR3 sequence: CASSLEGQSSGNTIYF. In DNA form, the CDR3 reads TGCGCCAGCAGCTTGGAGGGGCAAAGCTCTGGAAACACCATATATTTT.

The J gene is TRBJ2-7, the V gene TRBV20-1, with no clear D. Germline V gives CDR1 DFQATT, CDR2 SNEGSKA (reference sequence). The CDR3 has 11 residues. V was trimmed by 5 bases and J by 0 bases, leaving 5 bases between them. As DNA, the CDR3 is TGCAGTGCTCTCGGCTCCTACGAGCAGTACTTC. Amino acids: CSALGSYEQYF.

The chain joins TRBV2 to TRBJ2-3, with 9 nucleotides matching TRBD2. This CDR3 has 17 residues. J lost 4 bases, V lost 7 bases, and 15 bases had no gene match. Germline loops: CDR1 SNHLY, CDR2 FYNNEI. The CDR3 DNA is TGTGCCAGCAAAAGTATTCGAGCTAGCGGGGTTTCAGATACGCAGTATTTT. Translation: CASKSIRASGVSDTQYF.

The CDR3 nucleotides read TGCGCCAGCAGCCAGGGGACAGTTCAAGAGACCCAGTACTTC. It is translated as CASSQGTVQETQYF. The chain carries TRBV4-3 and TRBJ2-5; 7 bases agree with TRBD1. The CDR3 sequence is 14 residues long. J was trimmed by 2 bases and V by 3 bases; bases with no gene match: 3. Per the germline V gene, CDR1 is LGHNA and CDR2 is YSLEER.

The chain couples TRBV2 to TRBJ2-7; TRBD2 aligns across 7 bases. This CDR3 has 13 residues. Germline V lookup: CDR1 SNHLY, CDR2 FYNNEI. Trimming at V came to 8 bases and at J to 0 bases, leaving 4 bases not matched to a gene. The DNA for the CDR3 is TGTGCCAGCGTAAGCGGGACCTCCTACGAGCAGTACTTC. Its translation: CASVSGTSYEQYF.

The chain uses TRBV2 and TRBJ2-2; TRBD1 aligns across 7 bases. Trimming removed 5 bases from V and 5 bases from J; junction bases left unmatched: 5. Germline-derived CDR1 and CDR2 are SNHLY and FYNNEI. The CDR3 length is 14 residues. CDR3 sequence: CASSPGTATGELFF. CDR3 DNA sequence: TGTGCCAGCAGTCCCGGGACAGCGACCGGGGAGCTGTTTTTT.

The V gene is TRBV15, the J gene TRBJ1-6, with 10 bases that match TRBD1. The length of the CDR3 is 15 residues. In germline, CDR1 is LNHNV, CDR2 YYDKDF (reference sequence). V dropped 5 bases and J dropped 8; count of bases not matched to a gene: 6. For the CDR3, the DNA is TGTGCCACCAGCGTGGGACAGGGGCTAGATTCACCCCTCCACTTT. It yields the protein CATSVGQGLDSPLHF.

This chain joins TRBV28 and TRBJ1-4, with D tentatively TRBD1 (6 bases). The germline V gene has CDR1 MDHEN and CDR2 SYDVKM. V was cut by 6 bases and J by 0 bases, with 8 bases left in between. The CDR3 has 14 amino acids. The CDR3: CASRQGATNEKLFF. The CDR3, as DNA: TGTGCCAGCAGACAGGGTGCAACTAATGAAAAACTGTTTTTT.